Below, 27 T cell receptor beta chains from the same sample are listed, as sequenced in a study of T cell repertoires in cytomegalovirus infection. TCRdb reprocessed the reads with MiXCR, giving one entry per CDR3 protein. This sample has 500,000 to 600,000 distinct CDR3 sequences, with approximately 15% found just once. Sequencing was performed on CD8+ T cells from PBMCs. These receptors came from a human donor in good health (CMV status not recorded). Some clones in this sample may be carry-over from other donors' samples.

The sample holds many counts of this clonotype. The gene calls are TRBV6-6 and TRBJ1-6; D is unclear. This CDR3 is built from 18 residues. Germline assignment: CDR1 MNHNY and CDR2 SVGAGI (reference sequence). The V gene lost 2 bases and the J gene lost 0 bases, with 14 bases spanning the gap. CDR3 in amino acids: CASSYTRTSSSYNSPLHF. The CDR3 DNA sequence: TGTGCCAGCAGTTACACCCGGACGTCGAGCTCCTATAATTCACCCCTCCACTTT.

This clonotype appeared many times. CDR3 amino acids: CASSPRQGRSGYFLQYF. The CDR3 region has the DNA TGTGCCAGCAGCCCTCGACAGGGTAGGAGCGGCTATTTTCTTCAGTACTTC. The chain has TRBV7-2 and TRBJ2-5, with TRBD1 identical over 7 bases. Germline assignment: CDR1 SGHTA and CDR2 FQGNSA. The CDR3 totals 17 residues. The V gene end was trimmed by 5 bases and the J gene end by 11 bases; junction bases not matched to a gene: 23.

CDR3 sequence (DNA): TGTGCCTGTCGCGGGGGAGCCAAAAACATTCAGTACTTC. This codes for CACRGGAKNIQYF. V is TRBV30 and J is TRBJ2-4, with 7 bases aligning to TRBD2. The CDR3 covers 13 residues. Germline CDR1 reads GTSNPN; CDR2 reads SVGIG (reference sequence). With V trimmed by 6 bases and J by 0 bases, 2 bases remained unmatched.

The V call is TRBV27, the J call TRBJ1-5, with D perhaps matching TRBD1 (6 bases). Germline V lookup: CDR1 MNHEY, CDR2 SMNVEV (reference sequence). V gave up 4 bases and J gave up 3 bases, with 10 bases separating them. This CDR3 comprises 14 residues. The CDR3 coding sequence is TGTGCCAGCAGTTCCCGACAGGACAATCAGCCCCAGCATTTT. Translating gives CASSSRQDNQPQHF.

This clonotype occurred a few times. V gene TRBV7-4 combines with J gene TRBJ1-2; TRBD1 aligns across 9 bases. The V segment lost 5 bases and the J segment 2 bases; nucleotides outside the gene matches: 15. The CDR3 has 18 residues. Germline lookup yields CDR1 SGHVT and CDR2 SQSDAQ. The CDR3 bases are TGTGCCAGCAGCCCGCGAGTCCGGGACAGGGCGTTGAACTATGGCTACACCTTC. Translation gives CASSPRVRDRALNYGYTF.

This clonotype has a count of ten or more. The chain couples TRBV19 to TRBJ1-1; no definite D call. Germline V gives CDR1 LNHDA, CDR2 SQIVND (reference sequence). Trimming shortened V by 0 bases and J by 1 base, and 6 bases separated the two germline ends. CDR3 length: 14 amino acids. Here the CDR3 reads CASSIEGWNTEAFF. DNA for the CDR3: TGTGCCAGTAGTATAGAGGGTTGGAACACTGAAGCTTTCTTT.

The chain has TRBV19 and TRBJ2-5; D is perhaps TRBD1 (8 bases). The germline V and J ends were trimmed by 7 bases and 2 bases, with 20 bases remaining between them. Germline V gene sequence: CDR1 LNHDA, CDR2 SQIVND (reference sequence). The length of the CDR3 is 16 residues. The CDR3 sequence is CASTKDREGNQETQYF. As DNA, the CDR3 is TGTGCCAGTACAAAGGACAGGGAGGGTAATCAAGAGACCCAGTACTTC.

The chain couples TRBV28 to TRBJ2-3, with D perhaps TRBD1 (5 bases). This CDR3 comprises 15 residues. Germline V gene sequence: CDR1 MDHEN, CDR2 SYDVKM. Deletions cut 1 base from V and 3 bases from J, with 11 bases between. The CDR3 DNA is TGTGCCAGCAGTTTATCGGCAGGGATTACAGATACGCAGTATTTT. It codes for CASSLSAGITDTQYF.

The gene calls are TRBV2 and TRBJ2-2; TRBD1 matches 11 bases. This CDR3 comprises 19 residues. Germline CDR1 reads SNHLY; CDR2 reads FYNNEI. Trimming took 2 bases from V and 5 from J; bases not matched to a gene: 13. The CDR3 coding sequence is TGTGCCAGCAGTGAAAGATTAGATTGGGGACAGGGGGTGACCGGGGAGCTGTTTTTT. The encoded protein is CASSERLDWGQGVTGELFF.

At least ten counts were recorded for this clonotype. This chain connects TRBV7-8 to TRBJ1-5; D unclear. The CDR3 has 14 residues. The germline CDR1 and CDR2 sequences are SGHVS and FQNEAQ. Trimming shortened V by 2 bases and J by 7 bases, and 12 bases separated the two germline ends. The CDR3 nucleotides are TGTGCCAGCAGCTTAATGGGCCGAACACAGCCCCAGCATTTT. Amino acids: CASSLMGRTQPQHF.

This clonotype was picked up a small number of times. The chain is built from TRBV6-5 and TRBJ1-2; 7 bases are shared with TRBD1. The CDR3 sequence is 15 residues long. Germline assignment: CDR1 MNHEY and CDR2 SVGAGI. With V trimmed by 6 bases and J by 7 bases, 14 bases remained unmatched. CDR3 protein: CASSNRLEGASGYTF. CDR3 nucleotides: TGTGCCAGCAGCAACCGACTAGAGGGGGCGTCTGGCTACACCTTC.

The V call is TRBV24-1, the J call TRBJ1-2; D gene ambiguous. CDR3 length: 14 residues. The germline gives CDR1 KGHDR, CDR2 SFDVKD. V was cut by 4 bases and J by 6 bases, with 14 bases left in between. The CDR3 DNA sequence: TGTGCCACCAGTGACCCCAGTCTTGAGCATGGCTACACCTTC. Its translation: CATSDPSLEHGYTF.

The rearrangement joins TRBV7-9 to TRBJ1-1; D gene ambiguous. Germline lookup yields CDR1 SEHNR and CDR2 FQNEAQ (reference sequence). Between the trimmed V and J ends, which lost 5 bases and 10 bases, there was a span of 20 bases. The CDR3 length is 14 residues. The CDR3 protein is CASSAPADPDIAFF. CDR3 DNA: TGTGCCAGCAGCGCTCCGGCCGATCCAGATATAGCTTTCTTT.

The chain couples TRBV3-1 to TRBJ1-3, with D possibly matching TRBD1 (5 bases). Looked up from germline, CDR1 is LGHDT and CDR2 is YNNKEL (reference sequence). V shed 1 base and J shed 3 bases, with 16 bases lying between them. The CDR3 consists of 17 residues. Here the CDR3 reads CASSQVREGTLGNTIYF. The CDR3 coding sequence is TGTGCCAGCAGCCAAGTTCGGGAGGGGACTCTTGGAAACACCATATATTTT. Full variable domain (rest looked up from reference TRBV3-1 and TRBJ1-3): DTAVSQTPKYLVTQMGNDKSIKCEQNLGHDTMYWYKQDSKKFLKIMFSYNNKELIINETVPNRFSPKSPDKAHLNLHINSLELGDSAVYFCASSQVREGTLGNTIYFGEGSWLTVV.

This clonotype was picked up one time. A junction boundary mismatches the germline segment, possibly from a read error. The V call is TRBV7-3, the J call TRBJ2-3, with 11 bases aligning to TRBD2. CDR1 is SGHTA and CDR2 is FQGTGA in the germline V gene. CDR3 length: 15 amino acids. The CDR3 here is CASSKGTSGTNTQYF. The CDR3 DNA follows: TGTGCCAGCAGCAAAGGGACTAGCGGCACAAATACGCAGTATTTT.

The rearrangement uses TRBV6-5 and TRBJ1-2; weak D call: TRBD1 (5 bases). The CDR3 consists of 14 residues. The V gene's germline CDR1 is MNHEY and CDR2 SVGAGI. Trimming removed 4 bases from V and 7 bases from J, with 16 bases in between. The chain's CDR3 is CASSSSLGVLGYTF. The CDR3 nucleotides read TGTGCCAGCAGTTCTTCATTAGGGGTTCTTGGCTACACCTTC.

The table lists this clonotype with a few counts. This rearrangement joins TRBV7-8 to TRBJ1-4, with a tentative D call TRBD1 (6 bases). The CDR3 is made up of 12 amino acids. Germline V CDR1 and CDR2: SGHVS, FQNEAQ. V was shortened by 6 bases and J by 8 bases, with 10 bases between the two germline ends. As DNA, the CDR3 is TGTGCCAGCAGTTGGGACACCGAAAAACTGTTTTTT. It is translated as CASSWDTEKLFF. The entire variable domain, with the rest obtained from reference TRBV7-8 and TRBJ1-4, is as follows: GAGVSQSPRYKVAKRGQDVALRCDPISGHVSLFWYQQALGQGPEFLTYFQNEAQLDKSGLPSDRFFAERPEGSVSTLKIQRTQQEDSAVYLCASSWDTEKLFFGSGTQLSVL.

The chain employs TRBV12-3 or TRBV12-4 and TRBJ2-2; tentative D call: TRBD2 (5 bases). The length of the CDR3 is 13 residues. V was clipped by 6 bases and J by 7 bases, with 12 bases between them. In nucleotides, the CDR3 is TGTGCCAGCAGCATGCTGGGAGACGGGGAGCTGTTTTTT. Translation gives CASSMLGDGELFF.

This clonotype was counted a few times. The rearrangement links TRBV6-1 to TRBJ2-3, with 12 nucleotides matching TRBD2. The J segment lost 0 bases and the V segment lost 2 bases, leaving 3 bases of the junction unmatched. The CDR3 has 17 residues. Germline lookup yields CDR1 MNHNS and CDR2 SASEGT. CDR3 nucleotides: TGTGCCAGCAGTGAAAGGACTAGCGGGGCCAGCACAGATACGCAGTATTTT. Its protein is CASSERTSGASTDTQYF.

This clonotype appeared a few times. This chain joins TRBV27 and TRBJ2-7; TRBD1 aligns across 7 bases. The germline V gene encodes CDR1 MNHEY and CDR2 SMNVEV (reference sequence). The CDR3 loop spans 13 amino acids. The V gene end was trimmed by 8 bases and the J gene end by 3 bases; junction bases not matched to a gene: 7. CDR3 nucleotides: TGTGCCAGCCGCCGGGACAGCCTCTACGAGCAGTACTTC. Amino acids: CASRRDSLYEQYF.

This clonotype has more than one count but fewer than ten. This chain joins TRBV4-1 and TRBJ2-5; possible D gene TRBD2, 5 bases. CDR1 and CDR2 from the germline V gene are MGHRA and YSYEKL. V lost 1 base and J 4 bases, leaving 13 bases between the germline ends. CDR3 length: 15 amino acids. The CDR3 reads CASSQALLEGETQYF. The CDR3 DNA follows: TGCGCCAGCAGCCAAGCACTACTAGAAGGAGAGACCCAGTACTTC.

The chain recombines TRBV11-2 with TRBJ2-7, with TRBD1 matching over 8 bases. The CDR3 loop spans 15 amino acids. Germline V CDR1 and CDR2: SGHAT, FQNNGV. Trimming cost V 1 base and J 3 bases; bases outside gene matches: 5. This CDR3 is CASSLGTGGYYEQYF. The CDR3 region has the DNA TGTGCCAGCAGCTTAGGAACAGGGGGGTACTACGAGCAGTACTTC.

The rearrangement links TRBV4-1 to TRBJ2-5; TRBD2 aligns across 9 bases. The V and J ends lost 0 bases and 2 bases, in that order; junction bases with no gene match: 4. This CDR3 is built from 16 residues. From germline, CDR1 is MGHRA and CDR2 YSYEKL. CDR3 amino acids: CASSQDLAGTQETQYF. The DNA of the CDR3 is TGCGCCAGCAGCCAAGATCTAGCGGGAACACAAGAGACCCAGTACTTC.

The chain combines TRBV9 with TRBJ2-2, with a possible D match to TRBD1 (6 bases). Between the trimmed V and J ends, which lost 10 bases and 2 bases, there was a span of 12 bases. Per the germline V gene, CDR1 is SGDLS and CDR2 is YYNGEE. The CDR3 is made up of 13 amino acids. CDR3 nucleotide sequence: TGTGCCTCCGGGACAACAAACACCGGGGAGCTGTTTTTT. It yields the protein CASGTTNTGELFF.

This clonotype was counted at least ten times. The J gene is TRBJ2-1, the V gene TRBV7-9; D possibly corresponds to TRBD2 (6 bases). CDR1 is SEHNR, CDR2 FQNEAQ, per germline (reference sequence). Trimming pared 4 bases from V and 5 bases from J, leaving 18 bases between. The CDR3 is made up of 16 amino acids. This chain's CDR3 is CASSSNPRSGHNEQFF. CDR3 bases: TGTGCCAGCAGCTCAAACCCCCGTAGCGGACACAATGAGCAGTTCTTC. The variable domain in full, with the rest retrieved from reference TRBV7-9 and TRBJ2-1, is DTGVSQNPRHKITKRGQNVTFRCDPISEHNRLYWYRQTLGQGPEFLTYFQNEAQLEKSRLLSDRFSAERPKGSFSTLEIQRTEQGDSAMYLCASSSNPRSGHNEQFFGPGTRLTVL.

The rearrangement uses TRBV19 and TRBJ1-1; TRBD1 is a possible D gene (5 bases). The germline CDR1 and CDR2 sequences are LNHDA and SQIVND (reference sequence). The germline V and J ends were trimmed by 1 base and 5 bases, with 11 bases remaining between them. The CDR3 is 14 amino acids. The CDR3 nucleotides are TGTGCCAGTAGTATAGTAGGGGCTTCGACTGAAGCTTTCTTT. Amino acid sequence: CASSIVGASTEAFF.

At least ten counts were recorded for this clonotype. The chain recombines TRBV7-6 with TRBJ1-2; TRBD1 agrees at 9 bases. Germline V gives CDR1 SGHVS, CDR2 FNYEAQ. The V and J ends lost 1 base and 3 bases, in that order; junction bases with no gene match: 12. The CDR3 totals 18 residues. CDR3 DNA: TGTGCCAGCAGCTTAGACGACAGGGGGGCCGGGATCGACTATGGCTACACCTTC. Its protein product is CASSLDDRGAGIDYGYTF.